This T cell receptor (beta chain) was observed in a study of breast tumors, draining lymph nodes, adjacent tissues. Points from the study as a whole: Tumor repertoires ranked between lymph nodes and nontumor tissue in diversity, with V and J gene preferences. Most tumor T cells seemingly derive from lymph node, then expand in tumor. That most tumor T cells come from lymph nodes remained unproven.

In this sample, this clonotype turned up many times. What it recognizes is unknown. J gave up 5 bases and V 2 bases, and 7 bases lay outside the gene matches. Germline lookup yields CDR1 SGHVS and CDR2 FQNEAQ. CDR3 size: 16 residues. TCRdb called the multiplex PCR reads again in MiXCR, with one record for every CDR3 protein. The sample lists approximately 140,000 distinct CDR3 sequences, less than 35% occurring once. Samples came from axillary lymph nodes draining the breast cancer. Sequencing input: axillary lymph node tissue. V gene TRBV7-8 combines with J gene TRBJ2-1; 9 nucleotides match TRBD2. The clonotype originates from a female donor with breast cancer. Some clones in this sample may be carry-over from other donors' samples. In DNA form, the CDR3 reads TGTGCCAGCAGCTTAAGGTCGGCTAGCGGGGACAATGAGCAGTTCTTC. Translating it yields CASSLRSASGDNEQFF.